Shown below are 21 T cell receptor beta chains from a single sample sequenced in a study of circulating and synovial CD4+ cells in juvenile arthritis. Clones were sequenced by immunoSEQ multiplex PCR, and TCRdb holds only the in-frame ones, with some missing. The top ten clones hold approximately 0.18% of a sample with about 34,000 clones, 95% to 96% of them seen once. Specimen: CD4+ T cells from blood. The receptors stem from a human donor with juvenile idiopathic arthritis.

This clone was counted once. This chain connects TRBV7-9 to TRBJ2-7; maybe TRBD1 (5 bases). Germline V CDR1 and CDR2: SEHNR, FQNEAQ (reference sequence). The V and J ends lost 5 bases and 4 bases respectively, with 15 bases between them. The CDR3 is made up of 14 amino acids. The DNA for the CDR3 is TGTGCCAGCAGCCCCCCCGGCAGGGTTTACGAGCAGTACTTC. Protein: CASSPPGRVYEQYF.

This clone was counted a single time. The chain joins TRBV6-5 to TRBJ1-2, with D unresolved. The CDR3 covers 13 residues. V was cut by 2 bases and J by 7 bases, with 11 bases left in between. The germline V gene encodes CDR1 MNHEY and CDR2 SVGAGI. The CDR3 reads CASSYDGVGGYTF. The DNA of the CDR3 is TGTGCCAGCAGTTACGACGGGGTGGGTGGCTACACCTTC.

The V gene is TRBV7-6, the J gene TRBJ2-7, with D tentatively TRBD2 (5 bases). CDR3 length equals 14 residues. Germline values: CDR1 SGHVS, CDR2 FNYEAQ. V was pared by 5 bases and J by 5 bases, with 16 bases between. CDR3 sequence reads: CASSPTSFGHEQYF. The CDR3 DNA follows: TGTGCCAGCAGCCCCACTAGTTTTGGGCACGAGCAGTACTTC.

This clone was recorded once. The gene calls are TRBV28 and TRBJ1-1; D is uncertain. There are 12 residues in the CDR3. Germline V CDR1 and CDR2: MDHEN, SYDVKM. Between the trimmed V and J ends, which lost 1 base and 8 bases, there was a span of 8 bases. Written as DNA, the CDR3 is TGTGCCAGCAGTTTATCTGAGATAGAAGCTTTCTTT. This sequence encodes CASSLSEIEAFF. The variable domain in full, completed from reference TRBV28 and TRBJ1-1, reads DVKVTQSSRYLVKRTGEKVFLECVQDMDHENMFWYRQDPGLGLRLIYFSYDVKMKEKGDIPEGYSVSREKKERFSLILESASTNQTSMYLCASSLSEIEAFFGQGTRLTVV.

This clone was picked up one time. The chain uses TRBV30 and TRBJ1-4; D is perhaps TRBD1 (5 bases). CDR1 is GTSNPN, CDR2 SVGIG, per germline (reference sequence). The ends were cut back, 5 bases at V and 4 bases at J, with 8 bases in the middle. The CDR3 is made up of 12 amino acids. In DNA form, the CDR3 reads TGTGCCTGGGCAGGGAATAATGAAAAACTGTTTTTT. Translation: CAWAGNNEKLFF.

The chain has TRBV6-4 and TRBJ1-2; D is perhaps TRBD1 (5 bases). Deletions cut 8 bases from V and 3 bases from J, with 19 bases between. Germline CDR1 and CDR2: MRHNA and SNTAGT. This CDR3 spans 15 amino acids. In nucleotides, the CDR3 is TGTGCCAGCGTATTCGGGGGATCGCTATACTATGGCTACACCTTC. Translated: CASVFGGSLYYGYTF.

The chain uses TRBV28 and TRBJ2-1; tentatively, D is TRBD2 (6 bases). The CDR3 is 14 residues long. Per the germline V gene, CDR1 is MDHEN and CDR2 is SYDVKM. V was pared by 7 bases and J by 4 bases, with 14 bases between. In DNA form, the CDR3 reads TGTGCCAGCAATTTCGAGGGACTGTACAATGAGCAGTTCTTC. As protein: CASNFEGLYNEQFF.

J is TRBJ1-3 and V is TRBV6-5; D unclear. This CDR3 is 16 amino acids long. Germline CDR1 is MNHEY and CDR2 is SVGAGI. Trimming cost V 4 bases and J 0 bases, with 13 bases left between them. The CDR3 coding sequence is TGTGCCAGCAGTTTACGACTTACTAGCTCTGGAAACACCATATATTTT. Amino acid sequence: CASSLRLTSSGNTIYF.

V usage is TRBV5-1 and J usage is TRBJ2-7; TRBD1 matches at 9 bases. V trimming: 2 bases; J trimming: 1 base; junction bases outside the gene matches: 13. The germline CDR1 and CDR2 sequences are SGHRS and YFSETQ. CDR3 length equals 18 residues. CDR3 sequence reads: CASSLPPGQGLPSYEQYF. CDR3 DNA: TGCGCCAGCAGCTTACCTCCAGGACAGGGGCTTCCTTCCTACGAGCAGTACTTC.

V usage is TRBV9 and J usage is TRBJ1-5, with 8 bases identical to TRBD1. After removal of 4 bases from V and 6 bases from J, the junction contained 6 bases not matched to a gene. CDR3 size: 14 residues. Per germline, CDR1 SGDLS and CDR2 YYNGEE. The CDR3 loop is CASSPGQGGQPQHF. As DNA, the CDR3 is TGTGCCAGCAGCCCAGGACAGGGAGGTCAGCCCCAGCATTTT.

This chain links TRBV5-1 with TRBJ2-2, with D possibly matching TRBD2 (5 bases). The germline V gene has CDR1 SGHRS and CDR2 YFSETQ. Deletions cut 0 bases from V and 0 bases from J, with 12 bases between. There are 17 residues in the CDR3. CDR3 region: CASSLVQRLTNTGELFF. CDR3 DNA sequence: TGCGCCAGCAGCTTGGTACAGCGGCTAACGAACACCGGGGAGCTGTTTTTT.

The V and J genes are TRBV27 and TRBJ1-5; D may be TRBD1 (5 bases). The germline CDR1 and CDR2 sequences are MNHEY and SMNVEV (reference sequence). The CDR3 length is 13 residues. V lost 4 bases and J lost 3, with 7 bases in between. CDR3 coding DNA: TGTGCCAGCAGTTGGGACTACAATCAGCCCCAGCATTTT. Translating it yields CASSWDYNQPQHF.

The V gene is TRBV11-3, the J gene TRBJ2-1; 13 bases fit TRBD2. J gave up 4 bases and V 4 bases, and 4 bases lay outside the gene matches. This CDR3 has 16 residues. Germline CDR1 reads SGHNT; CDR2 reads YENEEA. The CDR3 DNA sequence: TGTGCCAGCAGCTATGGGACTAGCGGGGTTTACAATGAGCAGTTCTTC. It specifies CASSYGTSGVYNEQFF. Looking up the rest from reference TRBV11-3 and TRBJ2-1 gives the full variable domain: EAGVVQSPRYKIIEKKQPVAFWCNPISGHNTLYWYLQNLGQGPELLIRYENEEAVDDSQLPKDRFSAERLKGVDSTLKIQPAELGDSAVYLCASSYGTSGVYNEQFFGPGTRLTVL.

The chain joins TRBV5-1 to TRBJ2-7, with 10 bases lining up with TRBD1. Germline V gene data show CDR1 as SGHRS and CDR2 as YFSETQ. The CDR3 is 15 residues long. V lost 6 bases to trimming and J lost 5 bases; unmatched junction nucleotides: 11. CDR3 region: CASTTAGQGTDEQYF. The CDR3 DNA reads as TGCGCCAGCACCACGGCGGGACAGGGGACTGACGAGCAGTACTTC.

The V and J genes are TRBV7-3 and TRBJ2-3, with 7 bases fitting TRBD2. In germline, CDR1 is SGHTA, CDR2 FQGTGA. Trimming at V came to 5 bases and at J to 11 bases, leaving 10 bases not matched to a gene. The CDR3 totals 13 residues. Here the CDR3 reads CASSTLPGGGQYF. The CDR3 DNA is TGTGCCAGCAGCACCCTCCCTGGGGGGGGGCAGTATTTT. The full variable domain, in which reference TRBV7-3 and TRBJ2-3 provide the parts outside the CDR3, is GAGVSQTPSNKVTEKGKYVELRCDPISGHTALYWYRQSLGQGPEFLIYFQGTGAADDSGLPNDRFFAVRPEGSVSTLKIQRTERGDSAVYLCASSTLPGGGQYFGPGTRLTVL.

The rearrangement uses TRBV11-2 and TRBJ1-4; no clear D. Between the trimmed V and J ends, which lost 5 bases and 7 bases, there was a span of 14 bases. This CDR3 contains 14 residues. Germline-derived CDR1 and CDR2 are SGHAT and FQNNGV. CDR3 protein: CASSLQAWAEKLFF. The CDR3 DNA follows: TGTGCCAGCAGCCTCCAAGCATGGGCTGAAAAACTGTTTTTT.

The chain has TRBV7-6 and TRBJ2-7; D possibly corresponds to TRBD1 (6 bases). Germline CDR1 reads SGHVS; CDR2 reads FNYEAQ. Trimming took 2 bases from V and 6 from J, leaving 14 bases between them. The CDR3 is 14 amino acids. CDR3 bases: TGTGCCAGCAGCTTAAGGGGGTGGAACGGCGAGCAGTACTTC. The encoded protein is CASSLRGWNGEQYF.

This clone was picked up one time. The CDR3 region is CASSFSSSNQPQHF. The CDR3 DNA follows: TGTGCCAGCAGTTTCTCCAGTAGCAATCAGCCCCAGCATTTT. This chain joins TRBV28 and TRBJ1-5; no firm D call. Deletions cut 3 bases from V and 0 bases from J, with 6 bases between. Germline V gene sequence: CDR1 MDHEN, CDR2 SYDVKM. The CDR3 runs 14 residues. Full variable domain (rest looked up from reference TRBV28 and TRBJ1-5): DVKVTQSSRYLVKRTGEKVFLECVQDMDHENMFWYRQDPGLGLRLIYFSYDVKMKEKGDIPEGYSVSREKKERFSLILESASTNQTSMYLCASSFSSSNQPQHFGDGTRLSIL.

The gene calls are TRBV28 and TRBJ2-7, with D hard to call. The CDR3 spans 12 residues. The ends were cut back, 11 bases at V and 0 bases at J, with 11 bases in the middle. CDR1 and CDR2 (germline): MDHEN, SYDVKM. CDR3 sequence (DNA): TGTGCCGCGACACGTCGCTCCTACGAGCAGTACTTC. This codes for CAATRRSYEQYF.

The chain employs TRBV5-4 and TRBJ1-2; 11 bases align to TRBD1. CDR1 SGHNT and CDR2 YYREEE come from the germline V gene (reference sequence). J lost 8 bases, V lost 4 bases, and 7 bases had no gene match. This CDR3 spans 14 amino acids. The CDR3 nucleotides are TGTGCCAGCAGCGTGGGACAGGGGGATAACGGCTACACCTTC. This gives the protein CASSVGQGDNGYTF.

This rearrangement joins TRBV27 to TRBJ2-1; D is perhaps TRBD2 (5 bases). The length of the CDR3 is 15 residues. V lost 6 bases to trimming and J lost 8 bases, with 20 bases between them. Germline V gene sequence: CDR1 MNHEY, CDR2 SMNVEV (reference sequence). The CDR3, as DNA: TGTGCCAGCAGCCGCGGCGGAGGTGGGCCTGATGAGCAGTTCTTC. Translated, it gives CASSRGGGGPDEQFF.